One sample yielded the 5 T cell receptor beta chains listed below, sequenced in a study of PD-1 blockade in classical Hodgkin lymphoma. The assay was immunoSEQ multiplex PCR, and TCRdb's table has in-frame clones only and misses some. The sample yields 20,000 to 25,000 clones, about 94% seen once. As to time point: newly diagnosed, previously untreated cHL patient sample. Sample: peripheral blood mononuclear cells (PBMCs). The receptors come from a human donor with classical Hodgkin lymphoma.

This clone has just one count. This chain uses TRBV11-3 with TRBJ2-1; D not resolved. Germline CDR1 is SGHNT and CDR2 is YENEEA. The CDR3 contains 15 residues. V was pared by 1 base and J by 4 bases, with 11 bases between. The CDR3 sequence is CASSLGGSLYNEQFF. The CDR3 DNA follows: TGTGCCAGCAGCTTAGGAGGAAGTCTGTACAATGAGCAGTTCTTC.

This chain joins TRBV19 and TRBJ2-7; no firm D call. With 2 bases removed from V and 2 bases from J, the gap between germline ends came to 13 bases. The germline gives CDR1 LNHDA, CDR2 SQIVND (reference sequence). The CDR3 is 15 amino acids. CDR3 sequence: CASSIITDRTYEQYF. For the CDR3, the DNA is TGTGCCAGTAGTATAATTACGGACCGAACCTACGAGCAGTACTTC.

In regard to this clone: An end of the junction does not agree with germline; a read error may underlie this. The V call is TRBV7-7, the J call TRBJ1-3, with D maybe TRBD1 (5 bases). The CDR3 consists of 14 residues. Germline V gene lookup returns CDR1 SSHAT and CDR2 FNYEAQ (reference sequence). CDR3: CASSPGTSGNTIYF. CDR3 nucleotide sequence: TGTGCTAGCAGCCCCGGGACGTCTGGAAACACCATATATTTT.

CDR3 protein: CASSFPITGQYSYEQYF. The CDR3, as DNA: TGTGCCAGCAGCTTCCCCATTACGGGACAGTACTCCTACGAGCAGTACTTC. The rearrangement joins TRBV11-2 to TRBJ2-7, with 7 positions matching TRBD1. CDR1 is SGHAT, CDR2 FQNNGV, per germline. Trimming cost V 3 bases and J 0 bases; bases outside gene matches: 11. The CDR3 loop spans 17 amino acids. Full variable domain (outside the CDR3, taken from reference TRBV11-2 and TRBJ2-7): EAGVAQSPRYKIIEKRQSVAFWCNPISGHATLYWYQQILGQGPKLLIQFQNNGVVDDSQLPKDRFSAERLKGVDSTLKIQPAKLEDSAVYLCASSFPITGQYSYEQYFGPGTRLTVT.

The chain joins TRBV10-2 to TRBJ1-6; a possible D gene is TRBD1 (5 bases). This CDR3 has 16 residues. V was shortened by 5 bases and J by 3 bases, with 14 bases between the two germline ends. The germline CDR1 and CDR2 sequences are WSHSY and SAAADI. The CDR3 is CASSTDRNNYNSPLHF. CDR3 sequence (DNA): TGCGCCAGCAGTACCGACAGAAACAACTATAATTCACCCCTCCACTTT.